Below, 3 T cell receptor beta chains from the same sample are listed, as sequenced in a study of T cells expressing NK-cell markers. Reprocessing the 5' RACE reads, TCRdb reports a single entry for every CDR3 protein and omits DNA. The sample holds about 430,000 distinct CDR3 sequences. Source material: blood T cells: a sorted CD56 or NKG2C T cell subset, CD4+ or CD8+ T cells, or bulk PBMC T cells (not recorded which). Receptors were obtained from a woman aged 45-59 years in good health.

This sequence joins TRBV12-3 or TRBV12-4 and TRBJ1-5. The CDR3 is 15 amino acids. The chain's CDR3 is CASTSDGRTNQPQHF.

The chain is built from TRBV10-3 and TRBJ2-7; TCRdb calls TRBD2, which cannot be checked without DNA. Looked up from germline, CDR1 is ENHRY and CDR2 is SYGVKD. The CDR3 spans 13 residues. The CDR3 here is CAIGGLASYEQYF.

J is TRBJ2-2 and V is TRBV27; TCRdb picks TRBD2, but there is no DNA to check that call. The germline CDR1 and CDR2 sequences are MNHEY and SMNVEV (reference sequence). The length of the CDR3 is 16 residues. The CDR3 sequence: CASSLGREGLSGELFF.